The TCR beta chain under discussion was sequenced for a study of shared clonotypes between healthy human individuals. Study information: Each donor had three CD4 naive, three CD4 memory, two CD8 naive and one CD8 memory plate. Study-wide results and caveats: An expected dependence of interdonor clonotype sharing on sequencing depth was noted.

Several immunoSEQ plates held equal portions of the genomic DNA taken from each subset. Some clones are missing from TCRdb's copy, which holds only in-frame ones; the method was immunoSEQ multiplex PCR. This repertoire shows 760,000 or so clones, about 96% found once; its top ten account for 0.2% to 0.25%. With respect to this clone: Its cognate antigen is unknown.

Naive CD8 isolation took CD45RO-negative cells positively selected for CCR7 and excluded terminally differentiated effector memory CD45RA+ cells. HIV-negative, healthy adults without recent acute infections or vaccinations were the donors. This CDR3 contains 15 residues. Germline CDR1 MDHEN, CDR2 SYDVKM. V gave up 5 bases and J gave up 0 bases, with 11 bases separating them. V is TRBV28 and J is TRBJ1-3; D is unresolved. Input material: naive CD8+ T cells sorted from blood. The source of this sequence is a man between 25 and 39 years old in good health. The CDR3 reads CASSPPSVSGNTIYF. CDR3 DNA: TGTGCCAGCAGTCCCCCCTCGGTCTCTGGAAACACCATATATTTT.